The 25 T cell receptor beta chains below all came from one sample that was sequenced in a study of neurological immune-mediated disorders. TCRdb analysed the 5' RACE reads with MiXCR anew, one entry per CDR3 protein. The sample yields roughly 30,000 distinct CDR3 sequences, 9% to 13% seen once. The specimen sequenced was PBMCs. The receptors here all came from a woman aged 55-70 years in good health.

Within the sample, this clonotype is medium-sized. The chain employs TRBV3-1 and TRBJ2-4, with D unclear. CDR1 and CDR2 (germline): LGHDT, YNNKEL (reference sequence). V was clipped by 1 base and J by 5 bases, with 3 bases between them. The CDR3 covers 12 residues. CDR3 bases: TGTGCCAGCAGCCAAGCTGAAAACATTCAGTACTTC. Translation: CASSQAENIQYF.

In this sample, this clonotype turned up many times. The chain is built from TRBV29-1 and TRBJ2-1; D perhaps matches TRBD1 (5 bases). The CDR3 runs to 14 residues. Germline CDR1 is SQVTM and CDR2 is ANQGSEA. V gave up 1 base and J gave up 6 bases, with 13 bases separating them. This chain's CDR3 is CSVEGTKPINEQFF. The CDR3 nucleotides are TGCAGCGTTGAAGGGACAAAACCTATCAATGAGCAGTTCTTC.

The rearrangement links TRBV7-8 to TRBJ1-5; TRBD1 agrees at 11 bases. The germline CDR1 and CDR2 sequences are SGHVS and FQNEAQ. J was trimmed by 6 bases and V by 5 bases; bases with no gene match: 9. The CDR3 is 16 residues long. CDR3 sequence reads: CASSGDGTGGSQPQHF. The CDR3 DNA follows: TGTGCCAGCAGCGGAGATGGGACAGGGGGAAGTCAGCCCCAGCATTTT.

With regard to this clonotype: A clone one base away is much larger, so this may be a read error. The genes are TRBV2 and TRBJ2-7; 10 nucleotides agree with TRBD2. CDR3 length equals 15 residues. Trimming took 10 bases from V and 0 from J; bases not matched to a gene: 9. In germline, CDR1 is SNHLY, CDR2 FYNNEI. The CDR3 DNA sequence: TGTGCCAACATCGGACTAGCGGCTCTCTCCTACGAGCAGTACTTC. Residues: CANIGLAALSYEQYF.

This clonotype has at least ten counts. The chain uses TRBV20-1 and TRBJ1-2; 9 bases map to TRBD1. V trimming: 3 bases; J trimming: 4 bases; junction bases outside the gene matches: 6. The germline gives CDR1 DFQATT, CDR2 SNEGSKA (reference sequence). The CDR3 consists of 14 residues. CDR3: CSASPQGAGYGYTF. The CDR3 bases are TGCAGTGCTAGCCCACAGGGGGCCGGCTATGGCTACACCTTC.

Ten or more counts support this clonotype. V is TRBV9 and J is TRBJ1-6, with D maybe TRBD1 (6 bases). There are 23 residues in the CDR3. V lost 4 bases, J lost 7 bases, and 39 bases lay in between. Germline V CDR1 and CDR2: SGDLS, YYNGEE. The CDR3 sequence: CASSNSEDPWGLLGGTNNSPLHF. The DNA of the CDR3 is TGTGCCAGCAGCAACTCCGAGGACCCATGGGGTCTCCTGGGGGGGACAAACAATTCACCCCTCCACTTT.

This clonotype was picked up many times. The chain is built from TRBV20-1 and TRBJ1-6; 7 bases agree with TRBD1. Unmatched junction bases numbered 8, after V lost 6 bases and J lost 0 bases. The CDR3 sequence is 16 residues long. Germline assignment: CDR1 DFQATT and CDR2 SNEGSKA (reference sequence). The CDR3 bases are TGCAGTGCCCTCCAGGACAGGAGCTCCTATAATTCACCCCTCCACTTT. Its translation: CSALQDRSSYNSPLHF.

This clonotype was counted at least ten times. CDR3 coding DNA: TGTGCCTGGACTAGAGAATACAATGAGCAGTTCTTC. Protein: CAWTREYNEQFF. This chain uses TRBV30 with TRBJ2-1; no definite D call. This CDR3 comprises 12 residues. With 4 bases removed from V and 4 bases from J, the gap between germline ends came to 8 bases. Germline CDR1 is GTSNPN and CDR2 is SVGIG (reference sequence).

This clonotype was detected ten times or more. The V and J genes are TRBV5-1 and TRBJ1-4; D not resolved. V gave up 0 bases and J gave up 0 bases, with 6 bases separating them. The CDR3 length is 15 residues. CDR1 is SGHRS and CDR2 is YFSETQ in the germline V gene. The CDR3 coding sequence is TGCGCCAGCAGCTTGGGCGGTTCAACTAATGAAAAACTGTTTTTT. This encodes CASSLGGSTNEKLFF.

At least ten counts were recorded for this clonotype. The chain uses TRBV6-6 and TRBJ2-1, with D maybe TRBD2 (6 bases). Trimming took 6 bases from V and 7 from J, leaving 19 bases between them. Germline V lookup: CDR1 MNHNY, CDR2 SVGAGI (reference sequence). This CDR3 is 15 amino acids long. CDR3 in amino acids: CASRGSGGSENEQFF. The CDR3 DNA follows: TGTGCCAGCAGGGGATCTGGGGGGAGTGAAAATGAGCAGTTCTTC.

This clonotype has a count of ten or more. V is TRBV5-1 and J is TRBJ1-2, with D maybe TRBD1 (5 bases). CDR1 and CDR2 (germline): SGHRS, YFSETQ. V lost 0 bases, J lost 4 bases, and 10 bases lay in between. The length of the CDR3 is 14 residues. The CDR3 DNA reads TGCGCCAGCAGCTTGGAGATCGGGGCCTATGGCTACACCTTC. It specifies CASSLEIGAYGYTF.

In its sample, this clonotype was seen many times. V and J are TRBV3-1 and TRBJ2-7; the match to TRBD2 covers 12 bases. Germline V gene data show CDR1 as LGHDT and CDR2 as YNNKEL (reference sequence). There are 17 residues in the CDR3. Trimming removed 4 bases from V and 3 bases from J; junction bases left unmatched: 10. CDR3 in amino acids: CASSPQGLAGTGYEQYF. CDR3 coding DNA: TGTGCCAGCAGCCCCCAGGGACTAGCGGGCACAGGCTACGAGCAGTACTTC.

To note about this clonotype: At one boundary the junction diverges from the germline segment, which might be a read error. The J gene is TRBJ2-3, the V gene TRBV5-1, with D maybe TRBD2 (6 bases). From germline, CDR1 is SGHRS and CDR2 YFSETQ. This CDR3 region has 14 residues. The CDR3 is CASSRGGAGDTKYF. CDR3 coding DNA: TGTGCCAGCAGTAGGGGCGGGGCCGGGGATACGAAGTATTTT.

This clonotype was seen repeatedly, ten times or more. The gene calls are TRBV7-9 and TRBJ2-3; 9 nucleotides align to TRBD2. Germline V gene sequence: CDR1 SEHNR, CDR2 FQNEAQ (reference sequence). The CDR3 contains 11 residues. The CDR3 loop reads CGAGGTDTQYF. The CDR3 nucleotides read TGTGGTGCGGGGGGGACAGATACGCAGTATTTT.

At least ten counts were recorded for this clonotype. This sequence joins TRBV15 and TRBJ2-7; weak D call: TRBD1 (6 bases). V lost 0 bases and J 2 bases, leaving 17 bases between the germline ends. The CDR3 totals 17 residues. Per the germline V gene, CDR1 is LNHNV and CDR2 is YYDKDF (reference sequence). In nucleotides, the CDR3 is TGTGCCACCAGCAGAGATCCCGCAGGGGTGGTCCCCTACGAGCAGTACTTC. Translation: CATSRDPAGVVPYEQYF. The full variable domain, rest sourced from reference TRBV15 and TRBJ2-7, is DAMVIQNPRYQVTQFGKPVTLSCSQTLNHNVMYWYQQKSSQAPKLLFHYYDKDFNNEADTPDNFQSRRPNTSFCFLDIRSPGLGDTAMYLCATSRDPAGVVPYEQYFGPGTRLTVT.

This clonotype was seen ten or more times. This rearrangement joins TRBV12-3 or TRBV12-4 to TRBJ1-4; 8 bases agree with TRBD1. After removal of 10 bases from V and 4 bases from J, the junction contained 5 bases not matched to a gene. There are 13 residues in the CDR3. The CDR3 reads CATRQGLNEKLFF. The CDR3 DNA reads as TGTGCCACTCGACAGGGGCTTAATGAAAAACTGTTTTTT.

Remarks on this clonotype: A much bigger clone sits one base away, suggesting this may be a read error. V and J are TRBV5-1 and TRBJ1-1, with D unresolved. Germline V lookup: CDR1 SGHRS, CDR2 YFSETQ. CDR3 length equals 15 residues. As DNA, the CDR3 is TGCGCCAGCAGCTTGGGACGGACCATGAACATTGAAGCTTTCTTT. Protein sequence: CASSLGRTMNIEAFF.

The sample holds many counts of this clonotype. The chain links TRBV20-1 to TRBJ2-5; D may correspond to TRBD1 or TRBD2 (5 bases each). CDR1 DFQATT and CDR2 SNEGSKA come from the germline V gene (reference sequence). V was pared by 0 bases and J by 2 bases, with 13 bases between. The CDR3 is made up of 15 amino acids. The CDR3 nucleotides are TGCAGTGCTAGAGATGGGGCGGGCAGACAAGAGACCCAGTACTTC. Translated: CSARDGAGRQETQYF.

At least ten counts were recorded for this clonotype. The chain employs TRBV12-3 or TRBV12-4 and TRBJ1-1; D might be TRBD1 (6 bases). The CDR3 length is 18 residues. The ends were cut back, 6 bases at V and 1 base at J, with 24 bases in the middle. CDR3 sequence (DNA): TGTGCCAGCAGCATTGGACCGGGACACGGGCTGGGGAACACTGAAGCTTTCTTT. It specifies CASSIGPGHGLGNTEAFF.

Many counts were recorded for this clonotype. The chain employs TRBV27 and TRBJ2-2; 7 bases line up with TRBD2. The V gene's germline CDR1 is MNHEY and CDR2 SMNVEV (reference sequence). This CDR3 region has 15 residues. V was clipped by 3 bases and J by 4 bases; unmatched bases: 5. CDR3 sequence reads: CASSFGGRVTGELFF. In DNA form, the CDR3 reads TGTGCCAGCAGTTTCGGCGGGAGAGTCACCGGGGAGCTGTTTTTT.

This clonotype was seen at least ten times. J is TRBJ2-7 and V is TRBV6-2 or TRBV6-3; TRBD1 matches 8 bases. CDR1 MNHEY and CDR2 SVGEGT come from the germline V gene. Losses at the gene ends were 2 bases for V and 4 bases for J; bases not matched to a gene: 7. CDR3 length: 15 amino acids. The DNA for the CDR3 is TGTGCCAGCAGTTACGCCGGGACAGGAGTTTACGAGCAGTACTTC. This translates into CASSYAGTGVYEQYF.

This clonotype was seen many times. The rearrangement joins TRBV5-1 to TRBJ2-7, with a tentative D call TRBD2 (5 bases). The V gene lost 0 bases and the J gene lost 1 base, with 11 bases spanning the gap. The CDR3 has 15 residues. CDR1 is SGHRS and CDR2 is YFSETQ in the germline V gene. CDR3 coding DNA: TGCGCCAGCAGCTTGGTGAGGACTGGGTCCTACGAGCAGTACTTC. This codes for CASSLVRTGSYEQYF.

As to this clonotype: The junction does not match germline at one end; this may be a read error. This chain connects TRBV4-2 to TRBJ2-5; TRBD2 aligns across 15 bases. The CDR3 consists of 17 residues. The V gene's germline CDR1 is LGHNA and CDR2 YNFKEQ. The CDR3 DNA reads TGTGCCAACAGCCCTAGGACTAGCGGGGGGGCACGCGGGACCCAGTACTTC. Translating gives CANSPRTSGGARGTQYF.

This clonotype was recorded at least ten times. The DNA of the CDR3 is TGCGCCAGCAGCTTGGAGTTAAACACTGAAGCTTTCTTT. This encodes CASSLELNTEAFF. The J gene is TRBJ1-1, the V gene TRBV5-1, with unresolved D. Germline CDR1 and CDR2: SGHRS and YFSETQ. This CDR3 is 13 amino acids long. V was clipped by 0 bases and J by 2 bases, with 5 bases between them.

The table lists this clonotype with many counts. V gene TRBV4-1 combines with J gene TRBJ2-5; a weak D match, TRBD1 (5 bases). CDR1 MGHRA and CDR2 YSYEKL come from the germline V gene. The CDR3 loop spans 14 amino acids. Trimming took off 0 bases at V and 7 bases at J, with 12 bases between the two ends. In nucleotides, the CDR3 is TGCGCCAGCAGCCAAGATCAGGCAGGGCCGACCCAGTACTTC. Its translation: CASSQDQAGPTQYF.